These 2 T cell receptor beta chains originate from one sample sequenced in a study of blood T cell repertoires in COVID-19. Clones were read by immunoSEQ multiplex PCR, and TCRdb kept only the in-frame ones, dropping some. The data show tens of thousands of clones, 75% to 85% seen once. Sample: peripheral blood. The receptors originated from a man aged 80 or over with acute or convalescent COVID-19.

V gene TRBV3-1 (or the pseudogene TRBV3-2) combines with J gene TRBJ1-1, with D hard to call. CDR3 length equals 13 residues. Germline V gene lookup returns CDR1 LGHDT and CDR2 YNNKEL (reference sequence). V dropped 4 bases and J dropped 0 bases, with 6 bases sitting between them. CDR3: CASSRQMNTEAFF. In nucleotides, the CDR3 is TGTGCCAGCAGCCGACAAATGAACACTGAAGCTTTCTTT.

The J gene is TRBJ1-6, the V gene TRBV5-1, with 7 bases lining up with TRBD1. The V segment lost 2 bases and the J segment 10 bases; nucleotides outside the gene matches: 9. In germline, CDR1 is SGHRS, CDR2 YFSETQ. The CDR3 is 15 amino acids. The CDR3 protein is CASSLTWDSFSPLHF. The CDR3 coding sequence is TGCGCCAGCAGCTTAACCTGGGACAGTTTCTCACCCCTCCACTTT.